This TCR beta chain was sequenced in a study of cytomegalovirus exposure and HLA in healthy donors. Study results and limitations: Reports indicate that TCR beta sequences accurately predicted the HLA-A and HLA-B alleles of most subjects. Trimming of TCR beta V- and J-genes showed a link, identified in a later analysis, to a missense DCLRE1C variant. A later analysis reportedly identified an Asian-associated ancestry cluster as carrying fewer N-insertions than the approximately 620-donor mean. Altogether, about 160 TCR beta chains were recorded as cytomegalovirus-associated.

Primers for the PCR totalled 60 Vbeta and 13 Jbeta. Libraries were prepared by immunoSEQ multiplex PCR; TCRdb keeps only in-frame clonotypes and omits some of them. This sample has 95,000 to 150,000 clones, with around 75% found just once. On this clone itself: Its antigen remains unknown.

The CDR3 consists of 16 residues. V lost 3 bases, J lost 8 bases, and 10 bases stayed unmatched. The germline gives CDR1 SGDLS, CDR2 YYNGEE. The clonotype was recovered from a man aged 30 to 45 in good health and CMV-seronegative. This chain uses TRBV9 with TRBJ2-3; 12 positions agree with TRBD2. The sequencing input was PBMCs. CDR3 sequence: CASSAQGLAGPTTQYF. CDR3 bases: TGTGCCAGCAGCGCCCAGGGACTAGCGGGTCCGACTACGCAGTATTTT.